This T cell receptor beta chain was recovered during a study of identical twins. This clonotype has just a few counts. Its antigen remains unknown. Using its own MiXCR run on the 5' RACE reads, TCRdb lists one record per CDR3 protein. Among 200,000 to 250,000 distinct CDR3 sequences listed, about 10% were seen once. Study results and limitations: A cross-sectional statistical analysis, not follow-up of the same donors, supported the conclusions. Surplus twin overlap in beta out-of-frame sequences was less pronounced. Twin pairs' shared out-of-frame alpha sequences were enriched in low generation probability.

This CDR3 is 15 amino acids long. Trimming left V 2 bases short and J 1 base short, with 10 bases between. The origin of this receptor is a man aged 50 or older in good health. Sequencing input: memory T cells sorted from blood. The chain carries TRBV12-3 or TRBV12-4 and TRBJ2-3, with D hard to call. CDR3: CASSLQPLGTDTQYF. For the CDR3, the DNA is TGTGCCAGCAGTTTACAACCATTGGGCACAGATACGCAGTATTTT.